This T cell receptor (beta chain) was sequenced during a study of T cell changes during pregnancy in multiple sclerosis. The CDR3 totals 15 residues. CDR1 and CDR2 (germline): SGDLS, YYNGEE. The V and J ends lost 0 bases and 5 bases respectively, with 14 bases between them. Sequencing used immunoSEQ multiplex PCR; TCRdb keeps in-frame clones, though not all of them. The top ten hold roughly 0.5% of the sample, which has tens of thousands of clones, 90% to 95% seen once. The source was CD4+ T cells from peripheral blood mononuclear cells, collected in the first trimester of pregnancy. V is TRBV9 and J is TRBJ1-1; TRBD1 might be the D (6 bases). The sequence was obtained from a female donor with multiple sclerosis, enrolled in a pregnancy study. CDR3 region: CASSVGGGGGTEAFF. CDR3 DNA sequence: TGTGCCAGCAGCGTAGGGGGAGGGGGGGGTACTGAAGCTTTCTTT.